The TCR beta chain described here comes from a study of cytomegalovirus exposure and HLA in healthy donors (dated by TCRdb to the late 2010s). Looking at the study overall: An earlier analysis of approximately 600 of the donors reported roughly 300 Gb of sequence data and some 120 million unique TCR beta sequences from roughly 200 million T cells. In the later analysis, no new phenotypic data were used to find candidate immune exposures; instead, reliance was placed on TCR beta sequences and their occurrence across donors. Donor age, sex, ethnicity and CMV serostatus were collected together with the repertoire data. An earlier analysis of approximately 580 of the donors used high-throughput TCR beta sequencing to judge whether each TCR beta V gene segment behaved as functional or pseudogenic. Along with the roughly 670-subject first cohort, a separate validation cohort of some 130 different subjects was used. The genetic ancestry cluster associated with self-reported Caucasian donors included about four fifths of the 398 genotyped donors. Using immunosequencing, the study profiled T cell repertoires from about 650 subjects and related those repertoires to cytomegalovirus serostatus. HLA typing included class I and class II loci at four-digit resolution. The study combined high-throughput TCR immunosequencing, statistical association of individual TCRs with disease status, and machine learning to predict cytomegalovirus infection status. Across approximately 420 genotyped donors of the cohort, an average of approximately 220,000 unique TCR beta nucleotide sequences per donor were sequenced, and 15% to 20% of those sequences were non-productive. Because of strong linkage in the cohort, roughly five DR-DQ haplotypes were treated as single units for association and clustering. A later genetic analysis used genome-wide SNP genotypes for about 65% of the roughly 670 donors, treating that subset as a discovery cohort. The study aimed to test whether cataloging public T cell receptors could reveal signatures of past pathogen exposure. Every repertoire in the discovery cohort had been generated on one and the same sequencing platform. The number of donors typed differed by locus, with about 629-630 for A, B, C, DRB1 and DQB1, around 500 for DQA1, approximately 580 for DPA1, and 400 to 490 for DPB1. An early release covering roughly 600 HLA-typed donors comprised 250 to 350 gigabases of sequencing data and some 79 million unique TCR sequences. To study patterns of TCR occurrence, a later analysis re-analyzed previously published TCR beta repertoires from under 750 donors and added high-resolution HLA genotyping. On the study overall, not on this receptor specifically: Because counts were too low, seventeen rarely observed V segments, including chromosome 9 orphons, were left out of the earlier analysis of 587 of the donors. Some IMGT-functional V segments, including TRBV6-2 and TRBV6-3, could not be distinguished by the 87-base-pair reads and were therefore excluded. While some public TCRs were present in many individuals, most TCR sequences turned up only very rarely across donors. When HLA alleles, especially DR and DQ, strongly co-occurred, TCR associations were difficult to assign to individual alleles. In a later analysis, the rate of TCR association differed among HLA loci, with DRB1 alleles having the most associated TCRs and HLA-C alleles having the fewest. In an earlier analysis of some 540 of the donors, most TCR beta V segments appeared in productive rearrangements about 90% or about 30% of the time, broadly matching IMGT annotations. In the study, 150 to 200 TCR beta chains were listed as associated with cytomegalovirus. According to a later genetic analysis, donors in an Asian-associated ancestry cluster had fewer N-insertions in productive TCRs than the approximately 700-donor mean. In vitro tests confirmed that a few of the cytomegalovirus-associated TCR beta chains recognize cytomegalovirus antigens. The authors suggested that the approach could potentially be extended to other disease states and immunological phenotypes. According to a later analysis, most CMV-associated TCR beta chains appeared to be HLA-restricted, and the HLA associations seemed to be driven largely by CMV exposure. A further reported finding was that TCR beta sequences accurately predicted the HLA-A and HLA-B alleles for most subjects in the first cohort. Compared with equally common non-associated chains, HLA-associated TCR beta chains in a later analysis were more clonally expanded and had lower generation probabilities. Presence/absence analyses assumed roughly uniform sequencing depth across donors, an assumption that may not hold. Only TCR beta chains were sequenced in this cohort, and the absence of alpha or paired-chain data limited detectable features. Correlated functional status among segregating V segments might reflect linkage disequilibrium, but an unknown experimental factor could not be ruled out. In a later genetic analysis, a missense DCLRE1C variant was associated with V-gene and J-gene trimming of TCR beta chains, and the association was replicated in an independent cohort. A later analysis associated 16,951 TCR beta sequences with specific HLA alleles at a false discovery rate of 0.05. For the cohort, immune exposure information was limited to CMV serostatus. According to a later analysis, parvovirus B19, influenza, CMV and Epstein-Barr virus appeared linked to several top co-occurrence clusters. Because HLA typing was missing for some donors at each locus, association tests included only the typed subset. Cytomegalovirus status was reported to be diagnosed by the classifier with high specificity and sensitivity in both the original and validation cohorts. A group of highly shared sequence variants was considered likely to be a technical artifact of the sequencing pipeline.

The cohort comprised 710 or so healthy bone marrow donors. Cohort members were all nominally healthy when sampled, although unrecorded immune exposures were likely present. The donor tested CMV seropositive, placing the donor among the 289 seropositive members of the cohort. Every donor gave a peripheral blood sample, and the peripheral blood mononuclear cells from that sample were used for TCR beta sequencing. Genomic DNA was extracted from the blood cell samples with the Qiagen DNeasy Blood Extraction Kit. CDR3 length: 16 amino acids, cysteine to phenylalanine. Of the read, only the CDR3 DNA is kept; its 48 bases are in frame from base 1. From V the trimming removes 4 bases and from J it removes 8 bases, while the gene matches leave 14 bases of the junction unaccounted for. CDR1 SGHNT and CDR2 YYREEE are derived from the germline V gene (reference sequence). The receptor library was made with the immunoSEQ multiplex PCR assay. For the multiplex PCR, a mixture combining 60 forward primers for TCR Vbeta segments and 13 reverse primers for TCR Jbeta segments was used. A multiplex PCR assay on genomic DNA amplified the CDR3 region of rearranged TCR beta genes. The Illumina HiSeq System was used to sequence the amplified TCR beta libraries as 87-base-pair reads. For the original study's pipeline: In a later analysis, tens of millions of unique TCR beta chains were counted across the 650 to 750 repertoires, and roughly 10 million of these chains were shared by at least two donors. A nearest-neighbor algorithm error-corrected the raw reads and collapsed the reads into unique sequences, merging closely related sequences to remove PCR and sequencing errors. V, D and J gene segments were assigned by aligning CDR3 sequences to IMGT reference sequences. For a sequence to be retained, at least a six-nucleotide match to both a V gene segment and a J gene segment was required. A rearrangement was called productive if the CDR3 had no stop codons and remained in frame with V and J, and every other rearrangement was called non-productive. Following IMGT convention, CDR3 was defined as the stretch from the second conserved V-encoded cysteine to the conserved J-encoded phenylalanine. The earlier analysis of 550 to 650 of the donors excluded any sequence lacking an unambiguous match to a single V gene segment. An earlier analysis of approximately 590 of the donors classified V segments as functional when productive rearrangements were above 56.7% and as segregating when the standard deviation between donors was above 5%. A statistical classification framework was built to diagnose cytomegalovirus status from the catalog of TCR beta chain sequences. In a later analysis, V and J genes were assigned by comparing TCR nucleotide sequences against IMGT/GENE-DB human TR gene sequences. In a later analysis, CDR3 sequences and most-parsimonious VDJ recombination scenarios were assigned using the TCRdist pipeline. In a later analysis, each TCR beta chain was defined by its CDR3 amino acid sequence together with its V-gene family, and reads without a unique V-gene family were excluded. In a later analysis, 550 to 650 highly shared, low-generation-probability nucleotide sequences were removed to address suspected cross-contamination and a sequencing artifact. A later analysis calculated a clonal expansion index for each public chain from normalized within-repertoire ranks of inferred template counts. A later analysis computed generation probabilities with a VDJ recombination model fitted to out-of-frame rearrangements, and checked the results against IGoR. A later analysis scored TCR-TCR, TCR-HLA and TCR-CMV co-occurrence with hypergeometric tests, applying a repertoire-size bias correction to TCR pairs. To estimate false discovery rates, a later analysis permuted the HLA or CMV assignments 20 times. In a later analysis, co-occurring TCRs were grouped using DBSCAN, with TCRdist sequence similarity added in when clustering inside HLA-allele-positive subsets. Repertoires with fewer than 30,000 or more than 120,000 public chains were left out of co-occurrence clustering, as were about five repertoires with anomalous nucleotide sharing. Imported from immuneACCESS, the table was reduced by TCRdb to in-frame sequences with V and J called. These copies leave out some clones; in studies compared against another copy, an unresolved V gene accounts for under half, and the cause of the remainder is not known. The V and J calls and clone size were taken over from that table, and D and trimming were inferred from the DNA. This sample lists around 120,000 clones; around 76% were detected once. The ten largest clonotypes hold approximately 31% of the sample.

A word on this clone: It has no known antigen specificity. No much larger clone is present one base from it, and per-base qualities are unavailable.

The clonotype comes from a man between 60 and 75 years old in good health and CMV-seropositive. The sequence links TRBV5-4 to TRBJ1-4; 7 nucleotides in the junction match TRBD1. What was sequenced was PBMCs. The CDR3 protein sequence reads: CASSPDRFLAKEKLFF. DNA sequence: TGTGCCAGCAGCCCGGACAGGTTTCTAGCAAAGGAAAAACTGTTTTTT. This CDR3, with the reference TRBV5-4 and TRBJ1-4 proteins standing in past its ends, gives the full variable domain ETGVTQSPTHLIKTRGQQVTLRCSSQSGHNTVSWYQQALGQGPQFIFQYYREEENGRGNFPPRFSGLQFPNYSSELNVNALELDDSALYLCASSPDRFLAKEKLFFGSGTQLSVL.